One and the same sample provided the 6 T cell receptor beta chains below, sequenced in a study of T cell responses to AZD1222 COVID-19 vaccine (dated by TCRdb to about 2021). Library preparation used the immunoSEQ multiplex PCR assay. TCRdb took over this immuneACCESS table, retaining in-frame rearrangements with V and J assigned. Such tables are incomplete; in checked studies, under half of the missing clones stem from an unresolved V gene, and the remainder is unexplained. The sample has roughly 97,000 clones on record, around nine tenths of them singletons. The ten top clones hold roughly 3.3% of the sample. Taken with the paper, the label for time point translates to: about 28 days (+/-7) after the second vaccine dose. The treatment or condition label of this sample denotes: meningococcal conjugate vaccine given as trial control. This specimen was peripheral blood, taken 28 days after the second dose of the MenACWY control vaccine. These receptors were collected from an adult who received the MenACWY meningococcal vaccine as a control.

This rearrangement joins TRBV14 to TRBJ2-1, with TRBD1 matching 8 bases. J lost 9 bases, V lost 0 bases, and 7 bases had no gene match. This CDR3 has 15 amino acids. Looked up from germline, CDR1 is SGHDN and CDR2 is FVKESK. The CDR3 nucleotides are TGTGCCAGCAGCCAAGAGCTGGACAGGGTTGTTGAGCAGTTCTTC. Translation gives CASSQELDRVVEQFF.

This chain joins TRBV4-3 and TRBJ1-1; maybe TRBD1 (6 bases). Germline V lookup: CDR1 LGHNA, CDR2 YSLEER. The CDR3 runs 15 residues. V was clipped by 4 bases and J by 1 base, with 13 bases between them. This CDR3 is CASSPWQGQNTEAFF. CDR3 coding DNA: TGCGCCAGCAGCCCTTGGCAGGGGCAGAACACTGAAGCTTTCTTT.

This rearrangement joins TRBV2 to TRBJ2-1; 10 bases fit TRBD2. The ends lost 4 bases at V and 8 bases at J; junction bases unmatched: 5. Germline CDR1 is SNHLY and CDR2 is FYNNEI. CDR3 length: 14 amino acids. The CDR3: CASSVRLAGDEQFF. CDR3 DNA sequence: TGTGCCAGCAGTGTCAGGCTAGCGGGAGATGAGCAGTTCTTC.

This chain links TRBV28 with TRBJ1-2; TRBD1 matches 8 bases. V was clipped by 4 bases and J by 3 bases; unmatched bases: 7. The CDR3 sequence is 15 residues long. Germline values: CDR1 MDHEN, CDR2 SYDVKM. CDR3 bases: TGTGCCAGCAGTTCCCCCAGGGGGCTTGACTATGGCTACACCTTC. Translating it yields CASSSPRGLDYGYTF.

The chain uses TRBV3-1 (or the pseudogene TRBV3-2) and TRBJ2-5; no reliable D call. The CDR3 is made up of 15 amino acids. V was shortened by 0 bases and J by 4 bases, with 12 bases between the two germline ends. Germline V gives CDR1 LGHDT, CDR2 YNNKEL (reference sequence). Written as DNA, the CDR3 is TGTGCCAGCAGCCAAGAAGGGCTAGGTGGAGAGACCCAGTACTTC. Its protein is CASSQEGLGGETQYF.

CDR3 nucleotide sequence: TGTGCCAGCAGTGGGGACAGCACAGATACGCAGTATTTT. It translates to CASSGDSTDTQYF. The chain uses TRBV2 and TRBJ2-3; D may match TRBD1 or TRBD2 (5 bases each). Germline V gene lookup returns CDR1 SNHLY and CDR2 FYNNEI. Trimming pared 4 bases from V and 0 bases from J, leaving 5 bases between. This CDR3 has 13 amino acids.